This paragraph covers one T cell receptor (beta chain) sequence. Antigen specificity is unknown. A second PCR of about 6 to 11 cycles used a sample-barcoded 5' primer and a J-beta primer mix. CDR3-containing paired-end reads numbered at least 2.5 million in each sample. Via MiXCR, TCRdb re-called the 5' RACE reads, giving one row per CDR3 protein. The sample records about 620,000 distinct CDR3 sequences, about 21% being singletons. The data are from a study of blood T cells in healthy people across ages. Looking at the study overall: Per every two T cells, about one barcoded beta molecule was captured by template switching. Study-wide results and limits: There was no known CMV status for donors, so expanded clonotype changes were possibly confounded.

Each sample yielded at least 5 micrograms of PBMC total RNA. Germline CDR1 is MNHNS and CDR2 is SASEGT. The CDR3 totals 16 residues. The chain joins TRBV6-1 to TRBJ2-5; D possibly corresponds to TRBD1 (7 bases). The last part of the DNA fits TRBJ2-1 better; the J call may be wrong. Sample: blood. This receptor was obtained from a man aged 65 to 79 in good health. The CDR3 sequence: CASSEARRGPYNEQFF. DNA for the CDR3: TGTGCCAGCAGTGAAGCGCGGAGGGGGCCCTACAATGAGCAGTTCTTC.